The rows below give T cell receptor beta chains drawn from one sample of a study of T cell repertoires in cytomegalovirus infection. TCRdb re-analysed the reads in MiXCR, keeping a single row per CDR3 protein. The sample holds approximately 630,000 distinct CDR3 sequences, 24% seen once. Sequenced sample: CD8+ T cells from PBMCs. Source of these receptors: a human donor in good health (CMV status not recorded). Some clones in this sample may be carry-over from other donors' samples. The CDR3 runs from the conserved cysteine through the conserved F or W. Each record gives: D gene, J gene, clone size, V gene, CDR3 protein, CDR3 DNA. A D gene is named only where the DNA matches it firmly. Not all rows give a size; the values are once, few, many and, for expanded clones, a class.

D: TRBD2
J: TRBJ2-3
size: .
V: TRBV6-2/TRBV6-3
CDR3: CASKGRASGGISSTDTQYF
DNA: TGTGCCAGCAAGGGCCGGGCTAGCGGGGGGATATCCAGCACAGATACGCAGTATTTT

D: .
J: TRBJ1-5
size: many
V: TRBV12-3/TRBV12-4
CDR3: CASTWARSQPQHF
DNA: TGTGCCAGCACCTGGGCGCGCTCTCAGCCCCAGCATTTT

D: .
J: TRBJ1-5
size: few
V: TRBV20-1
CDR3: CSAWDLRSNQPQHF
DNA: TGCAGTGCTTGGGACCTCAGGAGCAATCAGCCCCAGCATTTT

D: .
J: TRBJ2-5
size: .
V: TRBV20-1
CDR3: CSVSDGGGETQYF
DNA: TGCAGTGTTAGCGACGGGGGCGGAGAGACCCAGTACTTC

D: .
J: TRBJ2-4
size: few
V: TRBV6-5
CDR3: CASRPGLQAKNIQYF
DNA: TGTGCCAGCAGGCCTGGGCTCCAAGCCAAAAACATTCAGTACTTC

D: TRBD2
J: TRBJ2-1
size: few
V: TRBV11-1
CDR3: CASSSGGSGEWNEQFF
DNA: TGTGCCAGCAGTTCGGGGGGAAGCGGGGAATGGAATGAGCAGTTCTTC

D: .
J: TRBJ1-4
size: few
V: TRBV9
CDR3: CASSVDTTTNEKLFF
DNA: TGTGCCAGCAGCGTTGACACGACAACTAATGAAAAACTGTTTTTT

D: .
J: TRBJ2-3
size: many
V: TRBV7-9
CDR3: CASSFTGEQSTDTQYF
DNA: TGTGCCAGCAGCTTTACGGGCGAACAGTCCACAGATACGCAGTATTTT

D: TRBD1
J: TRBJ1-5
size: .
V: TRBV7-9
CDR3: CASSSQGPYSNQPQHF
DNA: TGTGCCAGCAGCTCACAGGGGCCATATAGCAATCAGCCCCAGCATTTT

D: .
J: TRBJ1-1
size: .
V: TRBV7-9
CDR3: CASSFMQGPEAFF
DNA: TGTGCCAGCAGCTTCATGCAGGGCCCTGAAGCTTTCTTT

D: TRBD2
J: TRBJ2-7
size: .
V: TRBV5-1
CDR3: CASSLTSGGDEQYF
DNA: TGCGCCAGCAGCTTGACAAGCGGGGGGGATGAGCAGTACTTC

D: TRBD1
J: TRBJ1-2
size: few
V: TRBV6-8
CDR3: CAGVYYRGPDGYTF
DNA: TGTGCCGGCGTGTACTACAGGGGGCCCGATGGCTACACCTTC

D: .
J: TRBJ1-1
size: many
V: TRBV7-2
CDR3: CASSLDSQVNTEAFF
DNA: TGTGCCAGCAGCTTAGACTCCCAAGTGAACACTGAAGCTTTCTTT

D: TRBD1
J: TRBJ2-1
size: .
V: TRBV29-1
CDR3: CSVGTGVAEQFF
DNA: TGCAGCGTTGGGACAGGGGTGGCTGAGCAGTTCTTC

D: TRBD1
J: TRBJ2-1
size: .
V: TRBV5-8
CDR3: CVNPGTGWNEQFF
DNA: TGCGTCAACCCCGGGACAGGGTGGAATGAGCAGTTCTTC

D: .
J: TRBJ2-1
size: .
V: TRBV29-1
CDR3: CSVSARVTTKQFF
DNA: TGCAGCGTTTCAGCACGGGTCACAACTAAGCAGTTCTTC

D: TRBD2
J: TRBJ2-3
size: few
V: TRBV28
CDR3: CATITGTSLYDTQYF
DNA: TGTGCCACCATCACCGGGACTAGTCTCTATGATACGCAGTATTTT

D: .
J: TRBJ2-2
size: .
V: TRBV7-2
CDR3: CASSPDSSNTGELFF
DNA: TGTGCCAGCAGCCCGGACAGTTCGAACACCGGGGAGCTGTTTTTT

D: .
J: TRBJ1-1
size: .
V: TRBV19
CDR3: CASSGGEVTEAFF
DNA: TGTGCCAGTAGTGGCGGCGAGGTCACTGAAGCTTTCTTT

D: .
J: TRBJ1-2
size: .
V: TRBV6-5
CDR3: CASSYVAAANYGYTF
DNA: TGTGCCAGCAGTTACGTGGCAGCCGCTAACTATGGCTACACCTTC

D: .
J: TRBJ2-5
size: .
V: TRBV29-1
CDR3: CSGGGVTQYF
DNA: TGCAGCGGAGGGGGAGTGACCCAGTACTTC

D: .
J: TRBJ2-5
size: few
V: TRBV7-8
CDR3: CASSKMGTQYF
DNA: TGTGCCAGCAGCAAGATGGGGACCCAGTACTTC

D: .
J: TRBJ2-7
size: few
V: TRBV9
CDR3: CASSGPHSYEQYF
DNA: TGTGCCAGCAGCGGTCCTCACTCCTACGAGCAGTACTTC

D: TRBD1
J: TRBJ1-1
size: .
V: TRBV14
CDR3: CASSTLTGGSTGAFF
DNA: TGTGCCAGCAGCACATTGACAGGGGGCTCAACGGGAGCTTTCTTT

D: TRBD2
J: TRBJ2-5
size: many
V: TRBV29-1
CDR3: CSTPGRGGEETQYF
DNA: TGCAGCACCCCTGGGCGGGGGGGCGAGGAGACCCAGTACTTC

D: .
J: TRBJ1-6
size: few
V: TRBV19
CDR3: CASGPTQSPLHF
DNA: TGTGCCAGTGGACCAACTCAGTCACCCCTCCACTTT